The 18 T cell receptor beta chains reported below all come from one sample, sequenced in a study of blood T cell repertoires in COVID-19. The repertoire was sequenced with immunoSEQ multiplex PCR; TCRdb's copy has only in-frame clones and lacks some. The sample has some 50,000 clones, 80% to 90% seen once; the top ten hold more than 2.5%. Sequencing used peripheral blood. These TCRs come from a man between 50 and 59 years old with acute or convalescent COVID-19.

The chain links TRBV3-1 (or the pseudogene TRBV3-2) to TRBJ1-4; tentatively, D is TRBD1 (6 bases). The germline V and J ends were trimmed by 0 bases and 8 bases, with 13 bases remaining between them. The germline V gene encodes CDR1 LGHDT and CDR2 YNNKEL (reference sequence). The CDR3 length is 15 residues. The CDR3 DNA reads TGTGCCAGCAGCCAAGATGGGGGGGCCCGGGAAAAACTGTTTTTT. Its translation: CASSQDGGAREKLFF.

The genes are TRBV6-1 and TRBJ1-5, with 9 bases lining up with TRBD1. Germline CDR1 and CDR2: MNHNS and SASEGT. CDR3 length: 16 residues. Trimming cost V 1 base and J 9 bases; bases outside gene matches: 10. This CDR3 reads CASSEVRQGDVGPQHF. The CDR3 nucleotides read TGTGCCAGCAGTGAAGTAAGACAGGGGGATGTCGGGCCCCAGCATTTT.

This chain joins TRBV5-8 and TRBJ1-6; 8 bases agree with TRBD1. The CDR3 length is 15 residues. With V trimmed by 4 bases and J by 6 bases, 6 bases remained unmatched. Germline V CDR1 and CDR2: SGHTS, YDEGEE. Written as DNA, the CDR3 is TGTGCCAGCAGCACCTGGGACAGGACTAATTCACCCCTCCACTTT. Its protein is CASSTWDRTNSPLHF. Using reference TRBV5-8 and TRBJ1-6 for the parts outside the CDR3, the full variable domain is EAGVTQSPTHLIKTRGQQATLRCSPISGHTSVYWYQQALGLGLQFLLWYDEGEERNRGNFPPRFSGRQFPNYSSELNVNALELEDSALYLCASSTWDRTNSPLHFGNGTRLTVT.

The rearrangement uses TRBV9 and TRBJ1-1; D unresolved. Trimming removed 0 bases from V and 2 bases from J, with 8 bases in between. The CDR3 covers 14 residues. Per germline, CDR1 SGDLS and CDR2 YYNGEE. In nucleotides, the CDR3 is TGTGCCAGCAGCGTAGCCGGGGTAAACACTGAAGCTTTCTTT. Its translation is CASSVAGVNTEAFF.

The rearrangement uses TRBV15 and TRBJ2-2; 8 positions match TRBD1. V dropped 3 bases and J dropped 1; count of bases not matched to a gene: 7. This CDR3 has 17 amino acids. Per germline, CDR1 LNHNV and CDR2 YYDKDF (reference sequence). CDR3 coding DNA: TGTGCCACCAGCAGTCGTGCCGGGACAGGGAACACCGGGGAGCTGTTTTTT. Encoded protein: CATSSRAGTGNTGELFF.

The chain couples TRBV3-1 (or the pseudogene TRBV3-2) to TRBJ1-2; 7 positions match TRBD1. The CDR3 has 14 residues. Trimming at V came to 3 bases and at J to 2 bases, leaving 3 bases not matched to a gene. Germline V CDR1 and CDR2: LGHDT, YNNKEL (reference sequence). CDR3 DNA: TGTGCCAGCAGCCATGAGACAGGGAACTATGGCTACACCTTC. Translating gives CASSHETGNYGYTF.

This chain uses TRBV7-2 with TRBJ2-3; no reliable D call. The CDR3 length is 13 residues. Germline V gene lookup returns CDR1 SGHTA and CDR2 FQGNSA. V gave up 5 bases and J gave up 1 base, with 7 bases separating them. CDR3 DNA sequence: TGTGCCAGCAGCGCCTACGGCACAGATACGCAGTATTTT. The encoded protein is CASSAYGTDTQYF.

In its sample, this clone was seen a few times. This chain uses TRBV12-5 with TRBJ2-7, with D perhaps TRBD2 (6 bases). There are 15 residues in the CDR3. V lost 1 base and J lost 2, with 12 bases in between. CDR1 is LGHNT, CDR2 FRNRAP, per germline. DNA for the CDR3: TGTGCTAGTGGTTTGGAGGTCGGACTAACCTACGAGCAGTACTTC. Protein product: CASGLEVGLTYEQYF.

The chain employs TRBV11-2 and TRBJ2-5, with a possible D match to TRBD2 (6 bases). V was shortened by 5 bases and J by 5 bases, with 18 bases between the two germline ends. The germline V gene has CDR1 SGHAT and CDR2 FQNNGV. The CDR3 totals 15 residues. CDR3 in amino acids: CASSQRGGIQETQYF. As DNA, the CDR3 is TGTGCCAGCAGCCAGAGAGGAGGGATACAGGAGACCCAGTACTTC.

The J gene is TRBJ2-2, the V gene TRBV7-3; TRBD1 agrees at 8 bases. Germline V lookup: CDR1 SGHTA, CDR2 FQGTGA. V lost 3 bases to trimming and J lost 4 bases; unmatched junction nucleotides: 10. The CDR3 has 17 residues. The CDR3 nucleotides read TGTGCCAGCAGCTTCCTAACCGGGACAGGTCGCACCGGGGAGCTGTTTTTT. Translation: CASSFLTGTGRTGELFF.

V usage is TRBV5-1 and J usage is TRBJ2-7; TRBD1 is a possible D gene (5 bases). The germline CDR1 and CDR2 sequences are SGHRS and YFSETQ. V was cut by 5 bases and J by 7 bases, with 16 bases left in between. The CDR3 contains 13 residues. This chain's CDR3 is CASSPQGNGEQYF. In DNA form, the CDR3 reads TGCGCCAGCAGTCCTCAGGGAAATGGTGAGCAGTACTTC. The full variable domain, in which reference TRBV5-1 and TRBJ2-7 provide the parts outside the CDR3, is KAGVTQTPRYLIKTRGQQVTLSCSPISGHRSVSWYQQTPGQGLQFLFEYFSETQRNKGNFPGRFSGRQFSNSRSEMNVSTLELGDSALYLCASSPQGNGEQYFGPGTRLTVT.

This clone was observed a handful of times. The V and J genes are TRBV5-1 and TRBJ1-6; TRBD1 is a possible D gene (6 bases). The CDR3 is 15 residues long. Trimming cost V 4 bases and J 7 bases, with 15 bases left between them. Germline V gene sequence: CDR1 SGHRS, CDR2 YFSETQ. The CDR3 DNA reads TGCGCCAGCAGCCCCCAGGGGATTGGGAATTCACCCCTCCACTTT. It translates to CASSPQGIGNSPLHF.

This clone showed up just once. The CDR3 nucleotides read TGTGCCTGGAGTCTGTTGGGGCGGAACTATGGCTACACCTTC. This translates into CAWSLLGRNYGYTF. V and J are TRBV30 and TRBJ1-2, with TRBD1 as a possible D gene (5 bases). Looked up from germline, CDR1 is GTSNPN and CDR2 is SVGIG (reference sequence). V was shortened by 2 bases and J by 2 bases, with 12 bases between the two germline ends. The CDR3 covers 14 residues.

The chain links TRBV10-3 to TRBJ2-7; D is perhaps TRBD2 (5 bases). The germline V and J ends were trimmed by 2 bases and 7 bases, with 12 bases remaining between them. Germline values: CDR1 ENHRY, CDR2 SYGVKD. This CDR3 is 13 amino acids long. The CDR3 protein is CAISENRPGEQYF. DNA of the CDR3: TGTGCCATCAGTGAGAATAGACCGGGGGAGCAGTACTTC.

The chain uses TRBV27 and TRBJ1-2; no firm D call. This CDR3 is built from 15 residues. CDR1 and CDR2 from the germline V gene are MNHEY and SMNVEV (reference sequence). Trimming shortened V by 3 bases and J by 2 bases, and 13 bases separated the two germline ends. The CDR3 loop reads CASSFKGERNYGYTF. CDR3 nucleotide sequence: TGTGCCAGCAGTTTCAAGGGAGAGCGGAACTATGGCTACACCTTC.

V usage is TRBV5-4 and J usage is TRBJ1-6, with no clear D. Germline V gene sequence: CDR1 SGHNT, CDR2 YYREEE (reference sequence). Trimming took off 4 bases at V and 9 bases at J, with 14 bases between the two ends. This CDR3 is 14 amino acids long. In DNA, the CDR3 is TGTGCCAGCAGCCGGGATCAAAATCTTTCACCCCTCCACTTT. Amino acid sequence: CASSRDQNLSPLHF.

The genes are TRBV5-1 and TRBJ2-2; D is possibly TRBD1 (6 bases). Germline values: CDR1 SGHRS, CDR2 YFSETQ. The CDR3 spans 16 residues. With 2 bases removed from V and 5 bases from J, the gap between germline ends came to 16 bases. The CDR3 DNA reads TGCGCCAGCAGCTTTACCCCGCCGACAGGAACCGGGGAGCTGTTTTTT. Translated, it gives CASSFTPPTGTGELFF. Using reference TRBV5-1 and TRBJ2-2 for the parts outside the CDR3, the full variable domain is KAGVTQTPRYLIKTRGQQVTLSCSPISGHRSVSWYQQTPGQGLQFLFEYFSETQRNKGNFPGRFSGRQFSNSRSEMNVSTLELGDSALYLCASSFTPPTGTGELFFGEGSRLTVL.

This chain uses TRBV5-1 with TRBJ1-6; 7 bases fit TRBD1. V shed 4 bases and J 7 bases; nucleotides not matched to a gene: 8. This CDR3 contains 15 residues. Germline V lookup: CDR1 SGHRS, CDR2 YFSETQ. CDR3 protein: CASSAPTGNNSPLHF. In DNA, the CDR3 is TGCGCCAGCAGCGCCCCGACAGGGAACAATTCACCCCTCCACTTT.